Listed here are 27 T cell receptor beta chains from one sample, sequenced in a study of spatial heterogeneity in lung cancer. Their antigens are not known. Using its own MiXCR run on the 5' RACE reads, TCRdb lists one record per CDR3 protein. The sample has 6,500 to 9,500 distinct CDR3 sequences; around 12% are singletons. Regarding time point: sample taken at primary tumor resection. The study's findings and limits: Within tumors, counts of expanded alpha and beta TCRs tracked tumor mutation counts.

The sample consisted of lung tumor tissue, taken at surgery. These receptors came from a male donor with early-stage non-small cell lung cancer.

This clonotype appeared many times. This chain links TRBV20-1 with TRBJ1-5, with TRBD1 as a possible D gene (5 bases). The CDR3 has 13 residues. Looked up from germline, CDR1 is DFQATT and CDR2 is SNEGSKA (reference sequence). The V and J ends lost 4 bases and 7 bases respectively, with 14 bases between them. CDR3 protein: CSAIGGVGQPQHF. The CDR3 DNA sequence: TGCAGTGCTATCGGAGGGGTAGGGCAGCCCCAGCATTTT.

This clonotype was picked up many times. No DNA is shown, since the ends of the CDR3 on it are uncertain; the CDR3 is the one TCRdb lists. This sequence joins TRBV3-2 and TRBJ2-3; TRBD1, the D gene given by the table, was not confirmed from the DNA. TRBV3-2 represents a pseudogene. Inclusive of both ends, the CDR3 amounts to 12 amino acids. CDR3 in amino acids: CAVGQGTDTQYF.

By its share, this clonotype is medium-sized (0.01 to 0.1%). This sequence joins TRBV27 and TRBJ2-2, with D uncertain. The CDR3 is made up of 14 amino acids. Germline V gene lookup returns CDR1 MNHEY and CDR2 SMNVEV (reference sequence). Trimming took off 4 bases at V and 1 base at J, with 7 bases between the two ends. The CDR3 sequence: CASSWVGNTGELFF. CDR3 DNA sequence: TGTGCCAGCAGTTGGGTGGGGAACACCGGGGAGCTGTTTTTT.

CDR3 loop: CSARVGTEYGYTF. The CDR3 region has the DNA TGCAGTGCTAGAGTGGGGACAGAATATGGCTACACCTTC. The chain recombines TRBV20-1 with TRBJ1-2; 7 bases match TRBD1. This CDR3 region has 13 residues. Germline V gives CDR1 DFQATT, CDR2 SNEGSKA (reference sequence). Germline trimming cut 1 base from V and 5 bases from J; bases unmatched to any gene: 4.

By proportion, this clonotype is medium-sized. The chain uses TRBV20-1 and TRBJ1-1; D remains unclear. The V end was cut by 3 bases, the J end by 1 base, with 12 bases between. Germline loops: CDR1 DFQATT, CDR2 SNEGSKA (reference sequence). The CDR3 length is 14 residues. CDR3 in amino acids: CSASGGRKNTEAFF. CDR3 sequence (DNA): TGCAGTGCTAGTGGAGGGCGCAAGAACACTGAAGCTTTCTTT.

This clonotype was detected many times. This chain uses TRBV27 with TRBJ2-7; D is perhaps TRBD1 (5 bases). The germline V gene has CDR1 MNHEY and CDR2 SMNVEV (reference sequence). This CDR3 has 12 amino acids. V lost 4 bases, J lost 12 bases, and 16 bases lay in between. In DNA form, the CDR3 reads TGTGCCAGCAGTTCCACGTCAGGGTCTCCGTACTTC. Amino acids: CASSSTSGSPYF.

The gene calls are TRBV6-2 or TRBV6-3 and TRBJ2-5; no definite D call. The ends were cut back, 5 bases at V and 3 bases at J, with 4 bases in the middle. There are 11 residues in the CDR3. CDR1 and CDR2 (germline): MNHEY, SVGEGT. This CDR3 is CASSQKETQYF. The CDR3 DNA is TGTGCCAGCAGTCAGAAAGAGACCCAGTACTTC.

This clonotype is categorized as medium-sized. This chain links TRBV20-1 with TRBJ2-1, with D perhaps being TRBD1 or TRBD2 (7 bases each). Deletions cut 6 bases from V and 10 bases from J, with 34 bases between. Germline CDR1 and CDR2: DFQATT and SNEGSKA (reference sequence). There are 18 residues in the CDR3. Here the CDR3 reads CSARGYGTMAGARAEQFF. In nucleotides, the CDR3 is TGCAGTGCCAGGGGGTACGGAACAATGGCGGGAGCACGGGCGGAGCAGTTCTTC.

This sequence joins TRBV11-2 and TRBJ2-3; D gene unclear. The germline V gene encodes CDR1 SGHAT and CDR2 FQNNGV. Between the trimmed V and J ends, which lost 3 bases and 6 bases, there was a span of 7 bases. The CDR3 consists of 12 residues. Written as DNA, the CDR3 is TGTGCCAGCAGCTTCCTCGCGGATACGCAGTATTTT. Protein sequence: CASSFLADTQYF.

By sample share, this clonotype is medium-sized. The rearrangement uses TRBV12-3 or TRBV12-4 and TRBJ2-2; 7 bases map to TRBD1. The CDR3 covers 14 residues. V was pared by 5 bases and J by 4 bases, with 4 bases of the junction left unmatched. Here the CDR3 reads CASSPWDSTGELFF. The CDR3 nucleotides are TGTGCCAGCAGTCCTTGGGACAGCACCGGGGAGCTGTTTTTT.

This clonotype was seen ten or more times. V usage is TRBV7-3 and J usage is TRBJ2-1, with D uncertain. The CDR3 sequence is 13 residues long. Germline assignment: CDR1 SGHTA and CDR2 FQGTGA. Trimming cost V 1 base and J 6 bases, with 7 bases left between them. The DNA of the CDR3 is TGTGCCAGCAGCTTAATAGGTACCAATGAGCAGTTCTTC. It is translated as CASSLIGTNEQFF.

The table lists this clonotype with many counts. The chain employs TRBV9 and TRBJ2-5; 7 bases line up with TRBD1. J was trimmed by 5 bases and V by 4 bases; bases with no gene match: 5. Germline-derived CDR1 and CDR2 are SGDLS and YYNGEE. The CDR3 totals 13 residues. This chain's CDR3 is CASSPRGRETQYF. CDR3 DNA sequence: TGTGCCAGCAGCCCGAGGGGGCGGGAGACCCAGTACTTC. Full variable domain (rest looked up from reference TRBV9 and TRBJ2-5): DSGVTQTPKHLITATGQRVTLRCSPRSGDLSVYWYQQSLDQGLQFLIQYYNGEERAKGNILERFSAQQFPDLHSELNLSSLELGDSALYFCASSPRGRETQYFGPGTRLLVL.

This clonotype has at least ten counts. V usage is TRBV7-9 and J usage is TRBJ2-5, with no clear D. The ends were cut back, 4 bases at V and 5 bases at J, with 14 bases in the middle. CDR1 SEHNR and CDR2 FQNEAQ come from the germline V gene (reference sequence). This CDR3 region has 14 residues. The CDR3 DNA sequence: TGTGCCAGCAGCTCCGAATTGCCCGCGGAGACCCAGTACTTC. Protein: CASSSELPAETQYF. The full variable domain, with the rest looked up from reference TRBV7-9 and TRBJ2-5, is DTGVSQNPRHKITKRGQNVTFRCDPISEHNRLYWYRQTLGQGPEFLTYFQNEAQLEKSRLLSDRFSAERPKGSFSTLEIQRTEQGDSAMYLCASSSELPAETQYFGPGTRLLVL.

The chain carries TRBV20-1 and TRBJ2-2; 9 nucleotides align to TRBD2. The CDR3 extends over 16 amino acids. Trimming cost V 3 bases and J 6 bases; bases outside gene matches: 11. Germline CDR1 is DFQATT and CDR2 is SNEGSKA (reference sequence). The CDR3 reads CSASAPTSGFAGELFF. Written as DNA, the CDR3 is TGCAGTGCTAGCGCACCCACTAGCGGGTTCGCCGGGGAGCTGTTTTTT.

This clonotype was observed at least ten times. The chain recombines TRBV7-8 with TRBJ2-2; TRBD1 aligns across 7 bases. The germline CDR1 and CDR2 sequences are SGHVS and FQNEAQ. Trimming removed 2 bases from V and 4 bases from J; junction bases left unmatched: 4. The CDR3 is made up of 15 amino acids. Written as DNA, the CDR3 is TGTGCCAGCAGCTTACACAGGGGCAGCACCGGGGAGCTGTTTTTT. This sequence encodes CASSLHRGSTGELFF. The full variable domain, rest sourced from reference TRBV7-8 and TRBJ2-2, is GAGVSQSPRYKVAKRGQDVALRCDPISGHVSLFWYQQALGQGPEFLTYFQNEAQLDKSGLPSDRFFAERPEGSVSTLKIQRTQQEDSAVYLCASSLHRGSTGELFFGEGSRLTVL.

This clonotype was found many times. This chain uses TRBV18 with TRBJ1-3, with TRBD1 matching over 9 bases. The trim removed 4 bases at V and 0 bases at J, leaving 4 bases unmatched. This CDR3 contains 16 residues. From germline, CDR1 is KGHSH and CDR2 LQKENI. CDR3 in amino acids: CASSRGTGNSGNTIYF. CDR3 sequence (DNA): TGTGCCAGCTCACGGGGGACAGGGAACTCTGGAAACACCATATATTTT.

This clonotype is medium-sized by share. The CDR3 DNA follows: TGTGCCAGCAGTTCAAGACTTCTCTTACCTTACGAGCAGTACTTC. Its protein product is CASSSRLLLPYEQYF. V and J are TRBV12-3 or TRBV12-4 and TRBJ2-7; D is ambiguous. Trimming cost V 4 bases and J 4 bases, with 17 bases left between them. This CDR3 comprises 15 residues.

In its sample, this clonotype is medium-sized (0.01 to 0.1%). The chain couples TRBV6-1 to TRBJ2-7; TRBD2 matches at 12 bases. The CDR3 covers 19 residues. Germline CDR1 MNHNS, CDR2 SASEGT. Trimming took 2 bases from V and 7 from J; bases not matched to a gene: 18. The CDR3 DNA is TGTGCCAGCAGTGAATCCCAGAAGGTACTAGCGGGAGGTGTGGGGGAGCAGTACTTC. This codes for CASSESQKVLAGGVGEQYF.

The chain has TRBV5-5 and TRBJ2-7, with TRBD2 matching over 9 bases. There are 13 residues in the CDR3. CDR1 is SGHKS, CDR2 YYEKEE, per germline (reference sequence). V lost 0 bases to trimming and J lost 5 bases; unmatched junction nucleotides: 0. The CDR3 sequence is CASSLVAGDEQYF. In nucleotides, the CDR3 is TGTGCCAGCAGCTTGGTAGCGGGAGACGAGCAGTACTTC.

By sample share, this clonotype is medium-sized. The chain recombines TRBV12-3 or TRBV12-4 with TRBJ1-2, with no clear D. V lost 7 bases, J lost 8 bases, and 17 bases lay in between. This CDR3 is built from 13 residues. The CDR3: CASTRPGREGYTF. The CDR3 bases are TGTGCCAGCACCCGTCCTGGGCGGGAAGGCTACACCTTC.

This clonotype was observed at least ten times. The chain recombines TRBV19 with TRBJ2-3, with D maybe TRBD2 (6 bases). The CDR3 totals 15 residues. From germline, CDR1 is LNHDA and CDR2 SQIVND (reference sequence). Between the trimmed V and J ends, which lost 6 bases and 1 base, there was a span of 14 bases. For the CDR3, the DNA is TGTGCCAGTAGCGATGCGGGGAAGGGCACAGATACGCAGTATTTT. Translation: CASSDAGKGTDTQYF.

This clonotype was recorded many times. V is TRBV20-1 and J is TRBJ1-1; D perhaps matches TRBD1 (5 bases). Trimming removed 1 base at V and 5 bases at J, with 8 bases between. CDR3 length: 12 residues. CDR1 is DFQATT, CDR2 SNEGSKA, per germline (reference sequence). The CDR3, as DNA: TGCAGTGCTAGAGGGGGGGGGACTGAAGCTTTCTTT. Amino acids: CSARGGGTEAFF.

This clonotype was seen at least ten times. The chain combines TRBV29-1 with TRBJ1-2; 8 bases match TRBD1. This CDR3 is 12 amino acids long. Germline loops: CDR1 SQVTM, CDR2 ANQGSEA. V was clipped by 6 bases and J by 3 bases; unmatched bases: 3. CDR3 region: CSVGDRHYGYTF. CDR3 nucleotides: TGCAGCGTCGGGGACAGGCACTATGGCTACACCTTC. Full variable domain (remainder filled in from reference TRBV29-1 and TRBJ1-2): SAVISQKPSRDICQRGTSLTIQCQVDSQVTMMFWYRQQPGQSLTLIATANQGSEATYESGFVIDKFPISRPNLTFSTLTVSNMSPEDSSIYLCSVGDRHYGYTFGSGTRLTVV.

The table lists this clonotype with many counts. The rearrangement links TRBV29-1 to TRBJ1-1; no clear D. The CDR3 totals 10 residues. Germline assignment: CDR1 SQVTM and CDR2 ANQGSEA. The V and J ends lost 4 bases and 7 bases respectively, with 7 bases between them. CDR3 nucleotide sequence: TGCAGCGTTGTGGGGTTTGAAGCTTTCTTT. It yields the protein CSVVGFEAFF.

This clonotype is labeled medium-sized. The chain uses TRBV7-3 and TRBJ1-2, with D possibly TRBD1 on 5 matching bases. Trimming took off 5 bases at V and 8 bases at J, with 18 bases between the two ends. Germline V lookup: CDR1 SGHTA, CDR2 FQGTGA. The length of the CDR3 is 14 residues. The CDR3 loop reads CASSPTLRGEGYTF. The CDR3 region has the DNA TGTGCCAGCAGCCCAACGCTGCGGGGGGAAGGCTACACCTTC.

The sample holds many counts of this clonotype. V gene TRBV20-1 combines with J gene TRBJ1-1, with D perhaps TRBD1 (6 bases). Trimming pared 8 bases from V and 1 base from J, leaving 11 bases between. From germline, CDR1 is DFQATT and CDR2 SNEGSKA (reference sequence). The length of the CDR3 is 12 residues. For the CDR3, the DNA is TGCAGTCCCAAAGGGGGGAACACTGAAGCTTTCTTT. This encodes CSPKGGNTEAFF.

This clonotype is termed medium-sized (0.01 to 0.1%). The gene calls are TRBV6-5 and TRBJ2-3, with a possible D match to TRBD2 (5 bases). There are 14 residues in the CDR3. V was trimmed by 5 bases and J by 2 bases, leaving 11 bases between them. The germline V gene encodes CDR1 MNHEY and CDR2 SVGAGI. The CDR3 coding sequence is TGTGCCAGCAGTCAGGACTTCTCCACAGATACGCAGTATTTT. Translating it yields CASSQDFSTDTQYF.